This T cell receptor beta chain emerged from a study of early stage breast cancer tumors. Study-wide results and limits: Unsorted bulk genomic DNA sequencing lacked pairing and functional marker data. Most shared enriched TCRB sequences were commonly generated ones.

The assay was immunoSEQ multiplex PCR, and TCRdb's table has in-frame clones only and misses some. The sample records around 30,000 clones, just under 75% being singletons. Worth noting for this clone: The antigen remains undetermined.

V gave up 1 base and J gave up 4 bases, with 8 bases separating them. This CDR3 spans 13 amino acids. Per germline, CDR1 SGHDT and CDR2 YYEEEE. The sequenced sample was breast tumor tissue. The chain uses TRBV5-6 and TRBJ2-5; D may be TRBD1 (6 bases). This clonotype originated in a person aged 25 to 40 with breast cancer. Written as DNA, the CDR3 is TGTGCCAGCAGCTTGTGGGGGCGAGAGACCCAGTACTTC. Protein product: CASSLWGRETQYF.